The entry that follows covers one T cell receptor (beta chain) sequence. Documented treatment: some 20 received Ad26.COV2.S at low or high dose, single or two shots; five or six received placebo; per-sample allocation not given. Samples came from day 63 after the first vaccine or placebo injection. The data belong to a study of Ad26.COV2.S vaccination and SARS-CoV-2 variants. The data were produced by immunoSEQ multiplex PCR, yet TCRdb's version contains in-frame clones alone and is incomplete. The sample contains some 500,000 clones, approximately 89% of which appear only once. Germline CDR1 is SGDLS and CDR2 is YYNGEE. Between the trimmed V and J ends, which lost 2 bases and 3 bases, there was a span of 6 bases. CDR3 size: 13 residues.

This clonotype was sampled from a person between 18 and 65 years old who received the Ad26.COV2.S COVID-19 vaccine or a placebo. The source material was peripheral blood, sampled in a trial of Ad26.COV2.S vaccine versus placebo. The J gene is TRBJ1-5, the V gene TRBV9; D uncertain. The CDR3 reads CASSVSDNQPQHF. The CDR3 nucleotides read TGTGCCAGCAGCGTTTCAGACAATCAGCCCCAGCATTTT.